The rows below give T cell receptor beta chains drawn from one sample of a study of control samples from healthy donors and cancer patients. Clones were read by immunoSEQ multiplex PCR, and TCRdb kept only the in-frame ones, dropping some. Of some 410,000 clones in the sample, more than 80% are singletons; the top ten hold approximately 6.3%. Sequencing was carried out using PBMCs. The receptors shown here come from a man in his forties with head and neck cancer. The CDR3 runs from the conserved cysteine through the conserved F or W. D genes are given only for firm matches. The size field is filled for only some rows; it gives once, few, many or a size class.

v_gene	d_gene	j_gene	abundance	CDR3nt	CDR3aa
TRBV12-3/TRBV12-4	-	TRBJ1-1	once	TGTGCCAGCAGCAACACCGGGGCGGGAGAAGCTTTCTTT	CASSNTGAGEAFF
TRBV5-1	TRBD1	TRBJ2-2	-	TGCGCCAGCAGCTTGGGACAGGGCGGTTTCACCGGGGAGCTGTTTTTT	CASSLGQGGFTGELFF
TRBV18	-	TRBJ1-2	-	TGTGCCAGCTCACCACCCACAGGAGCTAACTATGGCTACACCTTC	CASSPPTGANYGYTF
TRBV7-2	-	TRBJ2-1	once	TGTGCCAGCAGCTTACCCAGGCCCCTTGGGGGGCAGTTCTTC	CASSLPRPLGGQFF
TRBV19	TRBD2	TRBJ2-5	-	TGTGCCAGTATGGCTAGCGGGAGGGCCGGGTCCCAGTACTTC	CASMASGRAGSQYF
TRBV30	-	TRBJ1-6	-	TGTGCCTTCGGACAGAGCTCCTATAATTCACCCCTCCACTTT	CAFGQSSYNSPLHF
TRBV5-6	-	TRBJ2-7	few	TGTGCCAGTAGTGGGGGACCCTCATTCCCCGGGAGCTACGAGCAGTACTTC	CASSGGPSFPGSYEQYF
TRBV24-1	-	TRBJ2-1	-	-	CATSDPSAPGGPYNEQFF
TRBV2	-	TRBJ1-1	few	TGTGCCAGCGTAGACATTGAAGCTTTCTTT	CASVDIEAFF
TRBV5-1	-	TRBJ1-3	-	TGCGCCAGCAGCTTGGGGGGAAACACCATATATTTT	CASSLGGNTIYF
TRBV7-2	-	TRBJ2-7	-	TGTGCCAGCAGCTTAGATCCCGCTAAGGAGCAGTACTTC	CASSLDPAKEQYF